Each of the 26 T cell receptor beta chains below was sequenced from the same sample in a study of response to subunit inactivated influenza vaccine. One entry per CDR3 protein results from TCRdb running MiXCR on the RT-PCR reads. The table lists 630,000 or so distinct CDR3 sequences, more than 15% of them singletons. The sequenced sample was PBMCs from blood, obtained 11 to 12 days after vaccination. The receptor set was obtained from a man between 45 and 60 years old who received an inactivated influenza vaccine.

This clonotype was seen a handful of times. The chain joins TRBV7-8 to TRBJ1-4; a weak D match, TRBD1 (5 bases). Trimming removed 5 bases at V and 2 bases at J, with 9 bases between. The CDR3 length is 14 residues. The V gene's germline CDR1 is SGHVS and CDR2 FQNEAQ. This CDR3 is CASSPGHTNEKLFF. The CDR3 bases are TGTGCCAGCAGCCCAGGGCATACTAATGAAAAACTGTTTTTT.

The sample holds one count of this clonotype. The chain carries TRBV12-3 or TRBV12-4 and TRBJ2-1, with 14 nucleotides matching TRBD2. The CDR3 length is 18 residues. The trim removed 0 bases at V and 2 bases at J, leaving 3 bases unmatched. The CDR3 here is CASSLAPGLAGAYNEQFF. The CDR3 nucleotides are TGTGCCAGCAGTTTAGCCCCGGGACTAGCGGGGGCCTACAATGAGCAGTTCTTC.

Many counts were recorded for this clonotype. The genes are TRBV2 and TRBJ1-5; D is possibly TRBD1 (6 bases). This CDR3 is built from 13 residues. V lost 7 bases and J 0 bases, leaving 7 bases between the germline ends. Germline CDR1 is SNHLY and CDR2 is FYNNEI. The DNA for the CDR3 is TGTGCCAGCAAGGGGGATAGCAATCAGCCCCAGCATTTT. It is translated as CASKGDSNQPQHF.

The genes are TRBV11-1 and TRBJ2-1, with 11 bases that match TRBD2. The CDR3 loop spans 18 amino acids. Germline V gives CDR1 SGHAT, CDR2 FQDESV (reference sequence). V was clipped by 5 bases and J by 10 bases; unmatched bases: 19. The CDR3 bases are TGTGCCAGCAGCCAGCAGGGTAGCGGGGGGGTATCACTGTACGAGCAGTTCTTC. Its protein product is CASSQQGSGGVSLYEQFF.

DNA for the CDR3: TGCAGTGCTAGAGGCGCGTTGGGGTGGGACTACGAGCAGTACTTC. Its protein is CSARGALGWDYEQYF. This sequence joins TRBV20-1 and TRBJ2-7; D remains unclear. Germline V gene sequence: CDR1 DFQATT, CDR2 SNEGSKA (reference sequence). The CDR3 covers 15 residues. Trimming took 1 base from V and 3 from J, leaving 16 bases between them.

This clonotype was found a few times. V and J are TRBV4-3 and TRBJ1-1; 9 bases line up with TRBD1. The CDR3 has 14 residues. The V gene end was trimmed by 6 bases and the J gene end by 4 bases; junction bases not matched to a gene: 6. The V gene's germline CDR1 is LGHNA and CDR2 YSLEER. The DNA for the CDR3 is TGCGCCAGCAGGGTACAGGGGGCCGGCACTGAAGCTTTCTTT. This translates into CASRVQGAGTEAFF.

A few counts support this clonotype. The chain couples TRBV12-3 or TRBV12-4 to TRBJ1-4; the D gene is possibly TRBD1 (5 bases). Trimming removed 5 bases from V and 8 bases from J, with 15 bases in between. The CDR3 contains 14 residues. Here the CDR3 reads CASSMGPDGEKLFF. CDR3 sequence (DNA): TGTGCCAGCAGTATGGGGCCCGATGGGGAAAAACTGTTTTTT.

Only a few counts were recorded for this clonotype. J is TRBJ2-3 and V is TRBV18, with D maybe TRBD1 (6 bases). Germline V CDR1 and CDR2: KGHSH, LQKENI. CDR3 length: 15 residues. V was trimmed by 5 bases and J by 2 bases, leaving 14 bases between them. The DNA of the CDR3 is TGTGCCAGCTCATCTTATACAGGGCTCACAGATACGCAGTATTTT. Encoded protein: CASSSYTGLTDTQYF.

This sequence joins TRBV6-5 and TRBJ2-6, with D unclear. This CDR3 region has 15 residues. V lost 7 bases to trimming and J lost 0 bases, with 10 bases between them. Looked up from germline, CDR1 is MNHEY and CDR2 is SVGAGI. CDR3 bases: TGTGCCAGCATTTTTAAGGGCTCTGGGGCCAACGTCCTGACTTTC. Its protein product is CASIFKGSGANVLTF.

This sequence joins TRBV5-1 and TRBJ2-3; the match to TRBD2 covers 8 bases. Per the germline V gene, CDR1 is SGHRS and CDR2 is YFSETQ. After removal of 6 bases from V and 1 base from J, the junction contained 4 bases not matched to a gene. CDR3 length equals 14 residues. CDR3 sequence (DNA): TGCGCCAGCATTGCGGGGGGCGGCACAGATACGCAGTATTTT. Translating it yields CASIAGGGTDTQYF.

The CDR3 protein is CASSPGLAGGNGETQYF. CDR3 coding DNA: TGTGCCAGCAGCCCGGGACTAGCGGGAGGGAACGGAGAGACCCAGTACTTC. This chain joins TRBV28 and TRBJ2-5; 16 bases line up with TRBD2. V lost 6 bases, J lost 4 bases, and 8 bases stayed unmatched. Germline V gives CDR1 MDHEN, CDR2 SYDVKM. CDR3 length: 17 residues. Full variable domain (remainder filled in from reference TRBV28 and TRBJ2-5): DVKVTQSSRYLVKRTGEKVFLECVQDMDHENMFWYRQDPGLGLRLIYFSYDVKMKEKGDIPEGYSVSREKKERFSLILESASTNQTSMYLCASSPGLAGGNGETQYFGPGTRLLVL.

In regard to this clonotype: Compared with germline, one end of the junction differs, possibly owing to a read error. This chain connects TRBV3-1 to TRBJ2-5; 7 nucleotides agree with TRBD1. CDR3 length: 16 amino acids. The germline V gene encodes CDR1 LGHDT and CDR2 YNNKEL (reference sequence). The CDR3 sequence is CASSQDLGTVQETRYF. CDR3 nucleotide sequence: TGTGCCAGCAGCCAAGATCTCGGGACAGTACAAGAGACCCGGTACTTC.

This clonotype appeared a few times. The DNA of the CDR3 is TGCGCCAGCAGCCCCAGCGGGGGGGCCTTCAATGAGCAGTTCTTC. This translates into CASSPSGGAFNEQFF. The genes are TRBV5-1 and TRBJ2-1, with TRBD2 identical over 10 bases. The CDR3 loop spans 15 amino acids. J gave up 6 bases and V 4 bases, and 7 bases lay outside the gene matches. Germline V gene data show CDR1 as SGHRS and CDR2 as YFSETQ.

This clonotype was seen a few times. This rearrangement joins TRBV20-1 to TRBJ2-3; D could derive from TRBD1 or TRBD2 (6 bases each). Germline-derived CDR1 and CDR2 are DFQATT and SNEGSKA (reference sequence). The CDR3 has 14 amino acids. Between the trimmed V and J ends, which lost 0 bases and 2 bases, there was a span of 9 bases. CDR3 in amino acids: CSAREGGPTDTQYF. CDR3 DNA: TGCAGTGCTAGAGAGGGGGGCCCCACAGATACGCAGTATTTT.

This chain joins TRBV4-3 and TRBJ2-3; possibly TRBD1 or TRBD2 for D (5 bases each). The CDR3 extends over 16 amino acids. Germline lookup yields CDR1 LGHNA and CDR2 YSLEER. Trimming left V 2 bases short and J 6 bases short, with 18 bases between. In nucleotides, the CDR3 is TGCGCCAGCAGCCAACAGGTCGCAGGGACCGGGGATACGCAGTATTTT. Protein: CASSQQVAGTGDTQYF.

J is TRBJ2-1 and V is TRBV9; D might be TRBD2 (5 bases). CDR3 size: 16 residues. V lost 2 bases to trimming and J lost 0 bases, with 12 bases between them. CDR1 and CDR2 from the germline V gene are SGDLS and YYNGEE. CDR3 coding DNA: TGTGCCAGCAGCGTGGTGGCGGGCAGCTCCTACAATGAGCAGTTCTTC. Encoded protein: CASSVVAGSSYNEQFF.

The chain couples TRBV4-1 to TRBJ2-3; perhaps TRBD2 as D (7 bases). The ends were cut back, 1 base at V and 3 bases at J, with 14 bases in the middle. CDR3 length equals 16 residues. Looked up from germline, CDR1 is MGHRA and CDR2 is YSYEKL. The CDR3 here is CASSQAARGGTDTQYF. In DNA form, the CDR3 reads TGCGCCAGCAGCCAAGCGGCGAGGGGGGGGACAGATACGCAGTATTTT.

Only a few counts were recorded for this clonotype. The chain recombines TRBV20-1 with TRBJ2-7; TRBD2 agrees at 9 bases. CDR1 DFQATT and CDR2 SNEGSKA come from the germline V gene (reference sequence). The length of the CDR3 is 15 residues. J was trimmed by 3 bases and V by 3 bases; bases with no gene match: 9. The CDR3 sequence: CSARALAGSIYEQYF. The CDR3 nucleotides are TGCAGTGCTAGGGCCCTAGCGGGGTCCATCTACGAGCAGTACTTC.

This clonotype has more than one count but fewer than ten. The V call is TRBV7-8, the J call TRBJ1-2; D uncertain. V was pared by 0 bases and J by 8 bases, with 13 bases between. This CDR3 spans 14 amino acids. Germline V lookup: CDR1 SGHVS, CDR2 FQNEAQ. CDR3 in DNA: TGTGCCAGCAGCTTAGCCGACGGTGTGAGGGGCTACACCTTC. Protein sequence: CASSLADGVRGYTF.

At least ten counts were recorded for this clonotype. The rearrangement links TRBV15 to TRBJ2-2; D might be TRBD2 (6 bases). Germline CDR1 and CDR2: LNHNV and YYDKDF (reference sequence). Trimming left V 5 bases short and J 3 bases short, with 13 bases between. CDR3 length: 15 amino acids. The CDR3 protein is CATSLGLPHTGELFF. Written as DNA, the CDR3 is TGTGCCACCAGCCTGGGACTGCCTCACACCGGGGAGCTGTTTTTT.

V gene TRBV4-1 combines with J gene TRBJ1-6; D unresolved. V was trimmed by 2 bases and J by 12 bases, leaving 20 bases between them. Germline CDR1 reads MGHRA; CDR2 reads YSYEKL. This CDR3 has 16 amino acids. In DNA form, the CDR3 reads TGCGCCAGCAGCCAACCCGGACGTGGCTCGTACCTACCCCTCCACTTT. It specifies CASSQPGRGSYLPLHF.

The gene calls are TRBV5-1 and TRBJ2-5; maybe TRBD1 (6 bases). Trimming removed 0 bases at V and 5 bases at J, with 11 bases between. This CDR3 has 14 amino acids. Per the germline V gene, CDR1 is SGHRS and CDR2 is YFSETQ. The DNA of the CDR3 is TGCGCCAGCAGCTTGGGGCAGCAGGGGGAGACCCAGTACTTC. Translation: CASSLGQQGETQYF. Looking up the rest from reference TRBV5-1 and TRBJ2-5 gives the full variable domain: KAGVTQTPRYLIKTRGQQVTLSCSPISGHRSVSWYQQTPGQGLQFLFEYFSETQRNKGNFPGRFSGRQFSNSRSEMNVSTLELGDSALYLCASSLGQQGETQYFGPGTRLLVL.

The genes are TRBV15 and TRBJ2-1; D is ambiguous. Trimming pared 3 bases from V and 5 bases from J, leaving 8 bases between. Germline V gene lookup returns CDR1 LNHNV and CDR2 YYDKDF (reference sequence). This CDR3 comprises 13 residues. CDR3 coding DNA: TGTGCCACCAGCAGGTTTTATGACAATGAGCAGTTCTTC. Protein product: CATSRFYDNEQFF.

This clonotype showed up just a few times. The J gene is TRBJ2-3, the V gene TRBV25-1; TRBD2 matches at 7 bases. CDR3 length: 14 residues. Germline CDR1 is MGHDK and CDR2 is SYGVNS. V lost 7 bases and J lost 2; bases outside the gene matches: 6. The CDR3 loop is CASMASGPTDTQYF. Written as DNA, the CDR3 is TGTGCCAGCATGGCTAGCGGCCCCACAGATACGCAGTATTTT. Variable domain in full (rest from reference TRBV25-1 and TRBJ2-3): EADIYQTPRYLVIGTGKKITLECSQTMGHDKMYWYQQDPGMELHLIHYSYGVNSTEKGDLSSESTVSRIRTEHFPLTLESARPSHTSQYLCASMASGPTDTQYFGPGTRLTVL.

This clonotype came up a few times. The V call is TRBV7-2, the J call TRBJ2-7, with D hard to call. Germline V gene lookup returns CDR1 SGHTA and CDR2 FQGNSA. The CDR3 extends over 13 amino acids. V was trimmed by 6 bases and J by 0 bases, leaving 9 bases between them. CDR3 sequence reads: CASSQQNSYEQYF. CDR3 DNA: TGTGCCAGCAGTCAACAGAACTCCTACGAGCAGTACTTC. Full variable domain (outside the CDR3, taken from reference TRBV7-2 and TRBJ2-7): GAGVSQSPSNKVTEKGKDVELRCDPISGHTALYWYRQSLGQGLEFLIYFQGNSAPDKSGLPSDRFSAERTGGSVSTLTIQRTQQEDSAVYLCASSQQNSYEQYFGPGTRLTVT.

This clonotype was found a few times. V usage is TRBV7-9 and J usage is TRBJ1-5; TRBD1 is a possible D gene (5 bases). Germline CDR1 SEHNR, CDR2 FQNEAQ (reference sequence). There are 14 residues in the CDR3. The germline V and J ends were trimmed by 5 bases and 3 bases, with 11 bases remaining between them. CDR3 DNA sequence: TGTGCCAGCAGCCCTGACAGTTTCAATCAGCCCCAGCATTTT. Translating gives CASSPDSFNQPQHF. Full variable domain (outside the CDR3, taken from reference TRBV7-9 and TRBJ1-5): DTGVSQNPRHKITKRGQNVTFRCDPISEHNRLYWYRQTLGQGPEFLTYFQNEAQLEKSRLLSDRFSAERPKGSFSTLEIQRTEQGDSAMYLCASSPDSFNQPQHFGDGTRLSIL.